The 2 T cell receptor beta chains reported below all come from one sample, sequenced in a study of technical replicates of blood from several donors. The data were produced by immunoSEQ multiplex PCR, yet TCRdb's version contains in-frame clones alone and is incomplete. This sample has under 80,000 clones, with 94% found just once. Specimen: T cells isolated from PBMCs. The source is a human donor in good health.

This clone was seen a single time. The gene calls are TRBV30 and TRBJ1-2; TRBD1 is a possible D gene (5 bases). With 4 bases removed from V and 0 bases from J, the gap between germline ends came to 15 bases. This CDR3 has 15 residues. Germline assignment: CDR1 GTSNPN and CDR2 SVGIG (reference sequence). The CDR3 DNA follows: TGTGCCTGGAACTTATACCCGGGGGCTAACTATGGCTACACCTTC. It encodes CAWNLYPGANYGYTF.

This rearrangement joins TRBV5-1 to TRBJ1-4; D is perhaps TRBD1 (6 bases). This CDR3 region has 14 residues. Trimming shortened V by 2 bases and J by 6 bases, and 11 bases separated the two germline ends. Germline V gene sequence: CDR1 SGHRS, CDR2 YFSETQ. In DNA form, the CDR3 reads TGCGCCAGCAGCTTTTATGGGGGCGATGAAAAACTGTTTTTT. It is translated as CASSFYGGDEKLFF. The whole variable domain, remainder taken from reference TRBV5-1 and TRBJ1-4, is KAGVTQTPRYLIKTRGQQVTLSCSPISGHRSVSWYQQTPGQGLQFLFEYFSETQRNKGNFPGRFSGRQFSNSRSEMNVSTLELGDSALYLCASSFYGGDEKLFFGSGTQLSVL.